The 27 T cell receptor beta chains reported below all come from one sample, sequenced in a study of shared clonotypes between healthy human individuals. Data came from immunoSEQ multiplex PCR; TCRdb stores just in-frame clones and leaves some out. The sample includes over 1.4 million clones, around 97% of them seen just once. What was sequenced was naive CD4+ T cells sorted from blood. Subset described: CD45RA+ positively selected. Receptors were obtained from a man aged 25 to 40 in good health.

Notes on this clone: This CDR3 is also generated by other DNA sequences in the sample. This rearrangement joins TRBV6-5 to TRBJ1-4; D gene unclear. V was pared by 2 bases and J by 0 bases, with 7 bases between. Germline V lookup: CDR1 MNHEY, CDR2 SVGAGI. This CDR3 is 15 amino acids long. CDR3 DNA sequence: TGTGCCAGCAGTTACGGCGGAGCAACTAATGAAAAACTGTTTTTT. This gives the protein CASSYGGATNEKLFF.

The chain joins TRBV6-1 to TRBJ2-7; no definite D call. With 6 bases removed from V and 4 bases from J, the gap between germline ends came to 10 bases. The CDR3 has 12 amino acids. The germline gives CDR1 MNHNS, CDR2 SASEGT. CDR3 nucleotide sequence: TGTGCCAGCAGCCACCTCGGTTACGAGCAGTACTTC. Its protein product is CASSHLGYEQYF.

This clone was detected once. CDR3 protein: CASSLLQGREETQYF. For the CDR3, the DNA is TGTGCCAGCAGCTTACTCCAGGGTAGAGAAGAGACCCAGTACTTC. The genes are TRBV7-8 and TRBJ2-5; TRBD1 might be the D (5 bases). Looked up from germline, CDR1 is SGHVS and CDR2 is FQNEAQ. Deletions cut 2 bases from V and 3 bases from J, with 13 bases between. There are 15 residues in the CDR3. Full variable domain (outside the CDR3, taken from reference TRBV7-8 and TRBJ2-5): GAGVSQSPRYKVAKRGQDVALRCDPISGHVSLFWYQQALGQGPEFLTYFQNEAQLDKSGLPSDRFFAERPEGSVSTLKIQRTQQEDSAVYLCASSLLQGREETQYFGPGTRLLVL.

V and J are TRBV6-6 and TRBJ1-2; D might be TRBD1 (6 bases). The CDR3 is 14 amino acids. Germline V lookup: CDR1 MNHNY, CDR2 SVGAGI (reference sequence). V lost 6 bases and J lost 2, with 13 bases in between. Here the CDR3 reads CASRPAQGNYGYTF. CDR3 nucleotides: TGTGCCAGCAGACCCGCACAGGGAAACTATGGCTACACCTTC.

The chain is built from TRBV5-4 and TRBJ2-1; 10 bases agree with TRBD2. Germline V CDR1 and CDR2: SGHNT, YYREEE (reference sequence). The V segment lost 0 bases and the J segment 6 bases; nucleotides outside the gene matches: 6. The CDR3 contains 16 residues. The CDR3 DNA reads as TGTGCCAGCAGCTTGGGTGGGCTAGCGGGAGTCAATGAGCAGTTCTTC. Amino acid sequence: CASSLGGLAGVNEQFF.

V is TRBV29-1 and J is TRBJ2-5; TRBD2 might be the D (6 bases). The CDR3 contains 11 residues. The V end lost 6 bases, the J end lost 4 bases, and 9 bases lay between the germline ends. Germline V CDR1 and CDR2: SQVTM, ANQGSEA. CDR3 amino acids: CSVWRGETQYF. For the CDR3, the DNA is TGCAGCGTCTGGAGGGGAGAGACCCAGTACTTC.

The chain employs TRBV21-1 and TRBJ1-2; the D call of TRBD1 is as the table states it, not checked on the DNA. TRBV21-1 is tagged as a pseudogene. The CDR3 is made up of 18 amino acids. The DNA of the CDR3 is TGTGCCAGCAGCAAGCCGATGTCCAGACAGCCAACCTTCGACGGCTACACCTTC. Translating gives CASSKPMSRQPTFDGYTF.

The chain combines TRBV19 with TRBJ2-1; 11 positions agree with TRBD1. The J segment lost 7 bases and the V segment lost 5 bases, leaving 10 bases of the junction unmatched. Germline CDR1 LNHDA, CDR2 SQIVND (reference sequence). This CDR3 is 16 amino acids long. CDR3 protein: CASSRDPGQGENEQFF. The DNA for the CDR3 is TGTGCCAGTAGTCGTGATCCGGGACAGGGGGAGAATGAGCAGTTCTTC.

This chain links TRBV7-9 with TRBJ2-1, with TRBD2 matching over 13 bases. V shed 5 bases, J shed 7 bases, and the junction held 5 bases outside the gene matches. CDR3 length: 15 amino acids. Germline loops: CDR1 SEHNR, CDR2 FQNEAQ (reference sequence). CDR3 loop: CASSLRTSGRNEQFF. The CDR3 DNA reads TGTGCCAGCAGCCTTCGGACTAGCGGGAGAAATGAGCAGTTCTTC. Drawing the rest from reference TRBV7-9 and TRBJ2-1, the complete variable domain is DTGVSQNPRHKITKRGQNVTFRCDPISEHNRLYWYRQTLGQGPEFLTYFQNEAQLEKSRLLSDRFSAERPKGSFSTLEIQRTEQGDSAMYLCASSLRTSGRNEQFFGPGTRLTVL.

The chain recombines TRBV6-1 with TRBJ2-7, with TRBD2 as a possible D gene (6 bases). V was pared by 6 bases and J by 9 bases, with 15 bases between. Per the germline V gene, CDR1 is MNHNS and CDR2 is SASEGT. The CDR3 has 12 amino acids. The DNA for the CDR3 is TGTGCCAGCAGCCCGACTAGGGTAGGGCAGTACTTC. This sequence encodes CASSPTRVGQYF.

The genes are TRBV15 and TRBJ2-3; weak D call: TRBD1 (6 bases). Deletions cut 3 bases from V and 6 bases from J, with 16 bases between. CDR1 is LNHNV, CDR2 YYDKDF, per germline (reference sequence). This CDR3 is built from 15 residues. The CDR3 loop reads CATSRRFTGSDTQYF. CDR3 nucleotide sequence: TGTGCCACCAGCAGGCGTTTTACAGGGTCTGATACGCAGTATTTT.

The J gene is TRBJ1-2, the V gene TRBV7-2; a weak D match, TRBD1 (6 bases). The CDR3 spans 14 residues. Trimming took off 5 bases at V and 7 bases at J, with 17 bases between the two ends. Germline loops: CDR1 SGHTA, CDR2 FQGNSA. The CDR3 nucleotides read TGTGCCAGCAGCCCTCGGTGGGGGGCGGGTGGCTACACCTTC. This codes for CASSPRWGAGGYTF.

V gene TRBV30 combines with J gene TRBJ1-2; D not resolved. The CDR3 covers 12 residues. Germline CDR1 and CDR2: GTSNPN and SVGIG (reference sequence). Trimming cost V 8 bases and J 7 bases, with 17 bases left between them. DNA of the CDR3: TGTGCCCAAGGGCCTCTAGGCGTTGGCTACACCTTC. It specifies CAQGPLGVGYTF.

This chain links TRBV11-3 with TRBJ2-1; unclear D gene. This CDR3 spans 12 amino acids. Germline V lookup: CDR1 SGHNT, CDR2 YENEEA. Trimming shortened V by 1 base and J by 8 bases, and 6 bases separated the two germline ends. CDR3 nucleotide sequence: TGTGCCAGCAGCTTAGTGGATTATGAGCAGTTCTTC. Protein sequence: CASSLVDYEQFF. The full variable domain, completed using reference TRBV11-3 and TRBJ2-1, is EAGVVQSPRYKIIEKKQPVAFWCNPISGHNTLYWYLQNLGQGPELLIRYENEEAVDDSQLPKDRFSAERLKGVDSTLKIQPAELGDSAVYLCASSLVDYEQFFGPGTRLTVL.

As to this clone: The sample holds other DNA sequences that translate to the same CDR3. J is TRBJ2-7 and V is TRBV28; D not certain. The ends were cut back, 3 bases at V and 4 bases at J, with 13 bases in the middle. From germline, CDR1 is MDHEN and CDR2 SYDVKM. The CDR3 is made up of 14 amino acids. The CDR3 DNA follows: TGTGCCAGCAGTTTTTCCGGCGGTTCATACGAGCAGTACTTC. Its translation: CASSFSGGSYEQYF.

The gene calls are TRBV5-4 and TRBJ1-2; D uncertain. Germline assignment: CDR1 SGHNT and CDR2 YYREEE (reference sequence). The CDR3 contains 14 residues. Trimming took off 1 base at V and 4 bases at J, with 11 bases between the two ends. This CDR3 is CASSLRGGGYGYTF. In DNA, the CDR3 is TGTGCCAGCAGCTTGCGGGGTGGCGGCTATGGCTACACCTTC.

This sequence joins TRBV18 and TRBJ2-7; TRBD2 agrees at 10 bases. Germline trimming cut 1 base from V and 2 bases from J; bases unmatched to any gene: 5. CDR3 length: 16 residues. Germline lookup yields CDR1 KGHSH and CDR2 LQKENI. CDR3 bases: TGTGCCAGCTCACCACTAAGCGGGAGGGCCCCCTACGAGCAGTACTTC. Translated: CASSPLSGRAPYEQYF.

The chain has TRBV19 and TRBJ2-7; unclear D gene. Trimming cost V 2 bases and J 0 bases, with 11 bases left between them. This CDR3 has 15 residues. Germline CDR1 and CDR2: LNHDA and SQIVND (reference sequence). The CDR3 loop is CASSISDPSSYEQYF. The CDR3 DNA follows: TGTGCCAGTAGTATATCCGATCCGAGCTCCTACGAGCAGTACTTC.

V gene TRBV9 combines with J gene TRBJ1-1; TRBD1 aligns across 7 bases. CDR3 length equals 14 residues. The trim removed 4 bases at V and 0 bases at J, leaving 3 bases unmatched. From germline, CDR1 is SGDLS and CDR2 YYNGEE. DNA of the CDR3: TGTGCCAGCAGCCCAGGGACAGTGAACACTGAAGCTTTCTTT. It specifies CASSPGTVNTEAFF.

The chain uses TRBV5-4 and TRBJ2-7; 7 positions match TRBD1. Trimming took 4 bases from V and 4 from J; bases not matched to a gene: 8. The CDR3 is made up of 14 amino acids. Per the germline V gene, CDR1 is SGHNT and CDR2 is YYREEE (reference sequence). DNA of the CDR3: TGTGCCAGCAGCAAGCCGGGACAGCAATACGAGCAGTACTTC. Translated, it gives CASSKPGQQYEQYF.

The chain joins TRBV6-6 to TRBJ2-1, with TRBD2 identical over 11 bases. The CDR3 totals 16 residues. CDR1 and CDR2 (germline): MNHNY, SVGAGI (reference sequence). The V segment lost 6 bases and the J segment 8 bases; nucleotides outside the gene matches: 12. CDR3 sequence reads: CASRLTPGLAVHEQFF. As DNA, the CDR3 is TGTGCCAGCAGGCTAACCCCGGGACTAGCGGTTCATGAGCAGTTCTTC.

This clone has just one count. The rearrangement uses TRBV9 and TRBJ1-5; unclear D gene. Trimming removed 5 bases at V and 3 bases at J, with 12 bases between. This CDR3 is 14 amino acids long. CDR1 SGDLS and CDR2 YYNGEE come from the germline V gene. CDR3 region: CASRTSGSNQPQHF. In DNA form, the CDR3 reads TGTGCCAGCAGGACCAGTGGTTCCAATCAGCCCCAGCATTTT.

The chain couples TRBV6-1 to TRBJ2-7; D not certain. This CDR3 region has 11 residues. Trimming shortened V by 7 bases and J by 5 bases, and 9 bases separated the two germline ends. The germline V gene encodes CDR1 MNHNS and CDR2 SASEGT. The DNA of the CDR3 is TGTGCCAGCACCCAGGCCCACGAGCAGTACTTC. Translation: CASTQAHEQYF.

This clone was detected only once. The genes are TRBV27 and TRBJ2-7, with D maybe TRBD1 (5 bases). Trimming stripped 1 base from V and 1 base from J, with 8 bases between. The CDR3 extends over 14 amino acids. In germline, CDR1 is MNHEY, CDR2 SMNVEV (reference sequence). The CDR3 loop is CASSLWGSSYEQYF. The CDR3 coding sequence is TGTGCCAGCAGTTTATGGGGCAGTTCCTACGAGCAGTACTTC.

The V and J genes are TRBV28 and TRBJ2-7; TRBD1 matches at 9 bases. The CDR3 has 15 amino acids. In germline, CDR1 is MDHEN, CDR2 SYDVKM. Trimming cost V 10 bases and J 7 bases; bases outside gene matches: 17. The CDR3: CATEFGGTGNLEQYF. CDR3 nucleotide sequence: TGTGCCACCGAGTTTGGGGGGACAGGGAACTTAGAGCAGTACTTC.

This clone has just one count. This chain connects TRBV19 to TRBJ2-6, with D tentatively TRBD2 (5 bases). This CDR3 comprises 14 residues. The germline V gene encodes CDR1 LNHDA and CDR2 SQIVND (reference sequence). V lost 5 bases, J lost 2 bases, and 7 bases lay in between. CDR3 DNA: TGTGCCAGTAGTTCGAGGGCTGGGGCCAACGTCCTGACTTTC. Amino acid sequence: CASSSRAGANVLTF.

The chain uses TRBV5-3 and TRBJ2-1; D remains unclear. TRBV5-3 is an open reading frame whose function is uncertain. The V end lost 3 bases, the J end lost 9 bases, and 10 bases lay between the germline ends. This CDR3 comprises 12 residues. The CDR3 region has the DNA TGTGCCAGAAGCTATTTCTTCGGTGAGCAGTTCTTC. This gives the protein CARSYFFGEQFF.